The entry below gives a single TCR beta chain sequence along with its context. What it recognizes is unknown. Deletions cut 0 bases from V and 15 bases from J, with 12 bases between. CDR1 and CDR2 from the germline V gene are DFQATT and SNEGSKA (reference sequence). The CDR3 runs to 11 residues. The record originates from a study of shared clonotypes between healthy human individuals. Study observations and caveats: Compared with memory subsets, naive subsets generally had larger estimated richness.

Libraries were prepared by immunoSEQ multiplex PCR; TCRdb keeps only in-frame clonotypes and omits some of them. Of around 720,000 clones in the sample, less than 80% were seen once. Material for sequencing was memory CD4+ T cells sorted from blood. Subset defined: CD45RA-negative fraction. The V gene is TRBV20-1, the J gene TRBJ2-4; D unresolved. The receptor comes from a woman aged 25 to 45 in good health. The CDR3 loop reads CSAREQSRWYF. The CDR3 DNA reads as TGCAGTGCTAGAGAGCAATCTAGGTGGTACTTC.